The 10 T cell receptor beta chains below come from one sample, sequenced in a study of blood T cell repertoires in COVID-19. Assay used: immunoSEQ multiplex PCR; TCRdb lists only in-frame clones, some missing. The sample lists tens of thousands of clones; about 88% were seen once. Sequencing was done on a sample of peripheral blood. These receptors originate from a human donor with active COVID-19. The donor label of this sample is uncertain.

The genes are TRBV5-1 and TRBJ2-5; TRBD2 aligns across 13 bases. With V trimmed by 2 bases and J by 5 bases, 3 bases remained unmatched. The germline CDR1 and CDR2 sequences are SGHRS and YFSETQ. CDR3 length: 15 residues. CDR3 coding DNA: TGCGCCAGCAGCTTTGGACTAGCGGGGGTGGAGACCCAGTACTTC. Translation: CASSFGLAGVETQYF.

The J gene is TRBJ1-5, the V gene TRBV6-1, with 7 positions matching TRBD1. The CDR3 loop spans 14 amino acids. Germline trimming cut 3 bases from V and 4 bases from J; bases unmatched to any gene: 3. The germline V gene has CDR1 MNHNS and CDR2 SASEGT. The CDR3 DNA is TGTGCCAGCAGTGAGAGACAGGGAAATCAGCCCCAGCATTTT. Translating gives CASSERQGNQPQHF.

The rearrangement uses TRBV5-1 and TRBJ1-1, with 8 bases that match TRBD1. There are 15 residues in the CDR3. With V trimmed by 3 bases and J by 4 bases, 8 bases remained unmatched. CDR1 SGHRS and CDR2 YFSETQ come from the germline V gene. CDR3 bases: TGCGCCAGCAGCTCCCTCAGGGGGCGTATCACTGAAGCTTTCTTT. Translated, it gives CASSSLRGRITEAFF.

The chain combines TRBV25-1 with TRBJ2-3; a weak D match, TRBD2 (5 bases). The V gene lost 3 bases and the J gene lost 0 bases, with 7 bases spanning the gap. The V gene's germline CDR1 is MGHDK and CDR2 SYGVNS. This CDR3 spans 14 amino acids. CDR3 region: CASSESGSTDTQYF. The CDR3 nucleotides are TGTGCCAGCAGTGAGAGCGGAAGCACAGATACGCAGTATTTT.

In DNA form, the CDR3 reads TGTGCCAGCGTAACAGCGGGAGAGGGCTACGAGCAGTACTTC. Translation gives CASVTAGEGYEQYF. The chain recombines TRBV6-5 with TRBJ2-7; 8 bases fit TRBD2. This CDR3 comprises 14 residues. V dropped 8 bases and J dropped 3; count of bases not matched to a gene: 9. Per germline, CDR1 MNHEY and CDR2 SVGAGI.

Only a few counts were recorded for this clone. The rearrangement uses TRBV6-2 or TRBV6-3 and TRBJ2-7, with D perhaps TRBD2 (5 bases). V lost 5 bases, J lost 9 bases, and 11 bases lay in between. The CDR3 extends over 11 amino acids. The germline V gene has CDR1 MNHEY and CDR2 SVGEGT. The CDR3 loop reads CASSANAGQYF. The CDR3 DNA follows: TGTGCCAGCAGTGCCAACGCGGGGCAGTACTTC.

The chain combines TRBV23-1 with TRBJ1-2; D is possibly TRBD1 (6 bases). TRBV23-1 falls under the ORF class, with uncertain function. With 0 bases removed from V and 7 bases from J, the gap between germline ends came to 21 bases. The CDR3 is 17 residues long. CDR3 DNA: TGCGCCAGCAGTCAATCAAAGGTGTGGATTGGACAGACTGGCTACACCTTC. Its translation is CASSQSKVWIGQTGYTF.

The CDR3 region is CASKDRMIPLEQYF. The CDR3 DNA reads as TGTGCCAGCAAGGACAGGATGATACCCCTCGAGCAGTACTTC. The genes are TRBV6-5 and TRBJ2-7; 7 bases line up with TRBD1. The CDR3 spans 14 residues. CDR1 and CDR2 (germline): MNHEY, SVGAGI. V shed 7 bases, J shed 6 bases, and the junction held 12 bases outside the gene matches.

CDR3 residues: CASSLDRSSYEQYF. CDR3 DNA: TGCGCCAGCAGCTTGGATCGGAGCTCCTACGAGCAGTACTTC. V is TRBV5-1 and J is TRBJ2-7; D not resolved. V shed 0 bases and J shed 0 bases, with 7 bases lying between them. Per germline, CDR1 SGHRS and CDR2 YFSETQ. CDR3 length: 14 amino acids.

The chain links TRBV9 to TRBJ2-1, with 7 bases matching TRBD1. V shed 4 bases, J shed 0 bases, and the junction held 10 bases outside the gene matches. Germline V gene lookup returns CDR1 SGDLS and CDR2 YYNGEE. The CDR3 extends over 17 amino acids. Here the CDR3 reads CASSHPLTGLSYNEQFF. The CDR3 bases are TGTGCCAGCAGCCACCCCCTGACAGGGCTCTCCTACAATGAGCAGTTCTTC.